This section outlines one TCR beta chain sequence together with its context. Antigen: not known. This CDR3 is built from 13 residues. Germline V CDR1 and CDR2: SGHTA, FQGTGA. The data derive from a study of CXCR3-negative and CXCR3-positive naive CD8 T cells. Regarding the study as a whole: Naive cells that were CXCR3-positive had more hydrophobic TRB CDR3s (compared with CXCR3-negative naive cells).

UMI-tagged TRB cDNA libraries were built via 5' RACE. Reanalyzing the 5' RACE reads, TCRdb keeps one entry per CDR3 protein, without DNA. There are about 120,000 distinct CDR3 sequences in the sample, with 0.59% held by the top ten. The TCR sequence derives from a human donor in good health. Some clones in this sample may be carry-over from other donors' samples. Sequencing used naive CXCR3+ CD8+ T cells from blood. The subset is: CD45RO-CCR7+CD27+CD95- naive CD8+ T cells expressing CXCR3 (TNR3+). The gene calls are TRBV7-3 and TRBJ2-3. The CDR3 reads CASSLIAADTQYF. The entire variable domain, with the rest obtained from reference TRBV7-3 and TRBJ2-3, is as follows: GAGVSQTPSNKVTEKGKYVELRCDPISGHTALYWYRQSLGQGPEFLIYFQGTGAADDSGLPNDRFFAVRPEGSVSTLKIQRTERGDSAVYLCASSLIAADTQYFGPGTRLTVL.